The next 17 T cell receptor beta chains were all read from a single sample in a study of blood T cells in healthy people across ages. The use of a sample-barcoded 5' primer and a J-beta primer mix characterized a second PCR of roughly 6 to 11 cycles. TCRdb ran MiXCR on the 5' RACE reads and lists one entry per CDR3 protein. Of fewer than 2 million distinct CDR3 sequences in the sample, around 42% were seen once. Source material: blood. These TCRs come from a human donor in good health.

This clonotype appeared many times. The rearrangement links TRBV15 to TRBJ2-3; D remains unclear. This CDR3 comprises 14 residues. Trimming shortened V by 3 bases and J by 4 bases, and 11 bases separated the two germline ends. CDR1 and CDR2 from the germline V gene are LNHNV and YYDKDF (reference sequence). The CDR3 protein is CATSRGSTPDTQYF. DNA of the CDR3: TGTGCCACCAGCAGGGGGTCTACTCCAGATACGCAGTATTTT.

V gene TRBV28 combines with J gene TRBJ1-2; D unclear. Germline-derived CDR1 and CDR2 are MDHEN and SYDVKM. Trimming stripped 1 base from V and 4 bases from J, with 10 bases between. This CDR3 spans 14 amino acids. This chain's CDR3 is CASSLSLLVYGYTF. CDR3 DNA sequence: TGTGCCAGCAGTTTATCCCTTCTCGTCTATGGCTACACCTTC.

The chain links TRBV5-1 to TRBJ1-2, with 7 bases that match TRBD1. The CDR3 contains 16 residues. From germline, CDR1 is SGHRS and CDR2 YFSETQ. The V segment lost 2 bases and the J segment 0 bases; nucleotides outside the gene matches: 7. CDR3 bases: TGCGCCAGCAGCTTCGAGACAGGGCTTGCTAACTATGGCTACACCTTC. The encoded protein is CASSFETGLANYGYTF.

In its sample, this clonotype was seen a few times. In nucleotides, the CDR3 is TGTGCCAGCTCACCCGGCAGCCCGGAGACCCAGTACTTC. Residues: CASSPGSPETQYF. The chain joins TRBV18 to TRBJ2-5; D unclear. The CDR3 contains 13 residues. The V and J ends lost 3 bases and 5 bases respectively, with 10 bases between them. CDR1 is KGHSH and CDR2 is LQKENI in the germline V gene.

The chain links TRBV3-1 to TRBJ1-2; D call uncertain. V was pared by 6 bases and J by 4 bases, with 12 bases between. CDR1 LGHDT and CDR2 YNNKEL come from the germline V gene (reference sequence). The CDR3 is made up of 13 amino acids. CDR3 sequence reads: CASSAQTSYGYTF. The CDR3, as DNA: TGTGCCAGCAGTGCACAGACTTCCTATGGCTACACCTTC.

The sample holds a few counts of this clonotype. The V and J genes are TRBV29-1 and TRBJ1-2; no clear D. The germline gives CDR1 SQVTM, CDR2 ANQGSEA. CDR3 length equals 13 residues. Trimming shortened V by 5 bases and J by 6 bases, and 16 bases separated the two germline ends. In DNA form, the CDR3 reads TGCAGCGTTTTGACACGGCAAGACAATGGCTACACCTTC. Residues: CSVLTRQDNGYTF.

The chain uses TRBV13 and TRBJ1-1; D remains ambiguous. The V end lost 4 bases, the J end lost 9 bases, and 21 bases lay between the germline ends. This CDR3 is 15 amino acids long. Germline CDR1 and CDR2: PRHDT and FYEKMQ (reference sequence). The CDR3 here is CASSSRLDGTNKAFF. Written as DNA, the CDR3 is TGTGCCAGCAGCTCCCGTTTGGATGGTACGAATAAAGCTTTCTTT.

A note on this clonotype: The junction and the germline gene differ at one end; a read error may be behind it. The chain joins TRBV10-3 to TRBJ2-1; possible D gene TRBD2, 5 bases. The J call may be faulty, since TRBJ2-7 better matches the DNA end. The germline gives CDR1 ENHRY, CDR2 SYGVKD. The CDR3 has 13 residues. The CDR3 protein is CAVSDWTDNEQYF. CDR3 coding DNA: TGTGCCGTCAGTGATTGGACTGATAATGAGCAGTACTTC.

About this clonotype itself: At one of its ends the junction is not consistent with the germline gene, which may arise from a read error. The V call is TRBV5-5, the J call TRBJ1-4; D is possibly TRBD1 (5 bases). The CDR3 consists of 12 residues. The germline CDR1 and CDR2 sequences are SGHKS and YYEKEE (reference sequence). CDR3 sequence reads: CASSLAGGKRFF. As DNA, the CDR3 is TGTGCCAGCAGCTTGGCCGGGGGAAAACGGTTTTTT.

This chain uses TRBV27 with TRBJ2-7, with 7 nucleotides matching TRBD1. The trim removed 1 base at V and 1 base at J, leaving 4 bases unmatched. Germline CDR1 MNHEY, CDR2 SMNVEV (reference sequence). The CDR3 is made up of 15 amino acids. DNA for the CDR3: TGTGCCAGCAGTTTATTAGGCAGGGGGTCCTACGAGCAGTACTTC. This codes for CASSLLGRGSYEQYF.

This sequence joins TRBV4-3 and TRBJ1-2; no clear D gene. CDR3 length: 14 residues. CDR1 is LGHNA and CDR2 is YSLEER in the germline V gene. Deletions cut 2 bases from V and 0 bases from J, with 7 bases between. CDR3: CASSQQEANYGYTF. The CDR3 DNA is TGCGCCAGCAGCCAACAAGAAGCTAACTATGGCTACACCTTC.

The chain joins TRBV11-1 to TRBJ2-3; 7 positions agree with TRBD1. The V and J ends lost 5 bases and 4 bases, in that order; junction bases with no gene match: 9. The V gene's germline CDR1 is SGHAT and CDR2 FQDESV (reference sequence). CDR3 length: 15 amino acids. The CDR3 DNA reads as TGTGCCAGCAGCCAGGCACAGGGGCCGGCAGATACGCAGTATTTT. This encodes CASSQAQGPADTQYF.

The genes are TRBV12-5 and TRBJ2-4, with D unclear. Near its end, the DNA agrees better with TRBJ2-7, so the J call may be wrong. This CDR3 comprises 12 residues. Germline CDR1 reads LGHNT; CDR2 reads FRNRAP. The CDR3 sequence: CASGLSLDEQYF. The CDR3 nucleotides read TGTGCTAGTGGTTTGAGCCTTGACGAGCAGTACTTC.

This clonotype was seen more than once but under ten times. J is TRBJ2-1 and V is TRBV6-5; D is ambiguous. CDR1 and CDR2 from the germline V gene are MNHEY and SVGAGI. V was pared by 7 bases and J by 6 bases, with 10 bases between. This CDR3 has 12 amino acids. The CDR3 sequence: CASTNSRNEQFF. The CDR3 DNA is TGTGCCAGCACAAACAGTCGCAATGAGCAGTTCTTC.

This clonotype was observed many times. The chain couples TRBV12-3 or TRBV12-4 to TRBJ2-3; unclear D gene. This CDR3 spans 11 amino acids. V lost 8 bases and J 6 bases, leaving 9 bases between the germline ends. For the CDR3, the DNA is TGTGCCAGCTCACCATCGGATACGCAGTATTTT. Amino acid sequence: CASSPSDTQYF.

This clonotype was detected only a few times. The chain has TRBV12-3 or TRBV12-4 and TRBJ2-7; 7 bases match TRBD2. CDR3 length equals 16 residues. V was pared by 6 bases and J by 1 base, with 12 bases of the junction left unmatched. The CDR3 sequence is CASSPLPAAGSYEQYF. In DNA form, the CDR3 reads TGTGCCAGCAGCCCTCTGCCCGCAGCGGGGTCCTACGAGCAGTACTTC.

J is TRBJ2-6 and V is TRBV7-2; D gene ambiguous. The CDR3 runs to 16 residues. With 0 bases removed from V and 0 bases from J, the gap between germline ends came to 6 bases. From germline, CDR1 is SGHTA and CDR2 FQGNSA. The CDR3 sequence is CASSLARTSGANVLTF. In DNA form, the CDR3 reads TGTGCCAGCAGCTTAGCCAGGACCTCTGGGGCCAACGTCCTGACTTTC. The entire variable domain, with the rest obtained from reference TRBV7-2 and TRBJ2-6, is as follows: GAGVSQSPSNKVTEKGKDVELRCDPISGHTALYWYRQSLGQGLEFLIYFQGNSAPDKSGLPSDRFSAERTGGSVSTLTIQRTQQEDSAVYLCASSLARTSGANVLTFGAGSRLTVL.